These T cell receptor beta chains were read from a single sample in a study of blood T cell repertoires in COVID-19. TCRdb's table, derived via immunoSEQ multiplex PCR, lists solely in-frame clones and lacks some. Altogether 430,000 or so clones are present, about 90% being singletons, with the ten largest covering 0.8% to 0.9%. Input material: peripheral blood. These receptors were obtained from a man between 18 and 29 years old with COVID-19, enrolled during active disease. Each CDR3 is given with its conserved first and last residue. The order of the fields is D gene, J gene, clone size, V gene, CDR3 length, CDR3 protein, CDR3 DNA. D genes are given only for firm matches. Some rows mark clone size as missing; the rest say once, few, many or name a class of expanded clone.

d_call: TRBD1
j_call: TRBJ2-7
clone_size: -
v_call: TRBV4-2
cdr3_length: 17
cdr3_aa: CASSPSSTGGLVSEQYF
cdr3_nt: TGTGCCAGCAGCCCATCTTCGACAGGGGGGCTAGTATCCGAGCAGTACTTC

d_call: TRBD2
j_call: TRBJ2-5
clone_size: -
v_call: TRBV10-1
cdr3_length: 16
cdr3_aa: CASSEWSGRNQETQYF
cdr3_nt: TGCGCCAGCAGTGAGTGGAGCGGGAGGAACCAAGAGACCCAGTACTTC

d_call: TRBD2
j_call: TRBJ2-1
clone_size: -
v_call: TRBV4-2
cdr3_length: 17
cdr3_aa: CASSQVLASGSDNEQFF
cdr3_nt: TGTGCCAGCAGCCAAGTTTTGGCTAGCGGGAGTGATAATGAGCAGTTCTTC

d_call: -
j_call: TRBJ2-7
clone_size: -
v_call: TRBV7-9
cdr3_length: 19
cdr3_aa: CASSEKESLFGRSTYEQYF
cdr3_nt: TGTGCCAGCAGCGAAAAGGAGAGTCTATTCGGCAGATCTACCTACGAGCAGTACTTC

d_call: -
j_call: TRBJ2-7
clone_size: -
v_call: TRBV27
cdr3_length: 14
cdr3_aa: CASSFALSSYEQYF
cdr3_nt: TGTGCCAGCAGTTTCGCCTTGAGCTCCTACGAGCAGTACTTC

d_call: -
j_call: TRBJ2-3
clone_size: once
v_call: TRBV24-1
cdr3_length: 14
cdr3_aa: CATSDHSTTDTQYF
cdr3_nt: TGTGCCACCAGTGACCACAGTACCACGGATACGCAGTATTTT

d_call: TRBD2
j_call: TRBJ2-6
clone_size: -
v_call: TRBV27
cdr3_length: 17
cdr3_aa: CASSGGTSGTGANVLTF
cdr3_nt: TGTGCCAGCAGTGGGGGGACTAGCGGGACTGGGGCCAACGTCCTGACTTTC

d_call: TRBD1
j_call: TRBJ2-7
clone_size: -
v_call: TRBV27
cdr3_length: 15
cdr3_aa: CASLASDRGSYEQYF
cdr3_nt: TGTGCCAGCCTAGCCTCAGACAGGGGGTCCTACGAGCAGTACTTC

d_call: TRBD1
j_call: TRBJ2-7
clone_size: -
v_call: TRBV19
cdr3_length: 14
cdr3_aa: CASSTWTGGYEQYF
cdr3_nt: TGTGCCAGTAGTACCTGGACAGGGGGCTACGAGCAGTACTTC

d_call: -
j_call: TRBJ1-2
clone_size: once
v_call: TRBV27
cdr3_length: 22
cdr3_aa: CASSLSAGWGGFATRGNYGYTF
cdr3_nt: TGTGCCAGCAGTTTATCGGCAGGGTGGGGGGGGTTTGCTACTCGAGGTAACTATGGCTACACCTTC

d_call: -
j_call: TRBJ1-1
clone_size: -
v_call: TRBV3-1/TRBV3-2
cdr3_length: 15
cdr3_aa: CASSSSRGRNTEAFF
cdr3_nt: TGTGCCAGCAGCTCTTCGCGGGGCCGGAACACTGAAGCTTTCTTT

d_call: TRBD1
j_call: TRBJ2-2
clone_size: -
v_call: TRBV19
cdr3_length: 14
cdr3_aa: CASSIHRGTGELFF
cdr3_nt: TGTGCCAGTAGTATCCACAGGGGTACCGGGGAGCTGTTTTTT

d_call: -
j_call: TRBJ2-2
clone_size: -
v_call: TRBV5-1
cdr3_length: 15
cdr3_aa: CASSPRGGNTGELFF
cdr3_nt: TGCGCCAGCAGCCCTCGGGGTGGGAACACCGGGGAGCTGTTTTTT

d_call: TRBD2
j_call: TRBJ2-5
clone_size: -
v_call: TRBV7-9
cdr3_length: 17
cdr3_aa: CASSPGVLAGNQETQYF
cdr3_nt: TGTGCCAGCAGCCCAGGGGTCCTAGCGGGGAACCAAGAGACCCAGTACTTC

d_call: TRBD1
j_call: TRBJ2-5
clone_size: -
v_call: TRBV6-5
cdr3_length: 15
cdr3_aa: CASSYLGGQGGTQYF
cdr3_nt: TGTGCCAGCAGTTATCTCGGGGGACAGGGTGGGACCCAGTACTTC

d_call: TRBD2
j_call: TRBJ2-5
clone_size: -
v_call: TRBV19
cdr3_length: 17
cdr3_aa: CASRGTRLAGDQETQYF
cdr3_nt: TGTGCCAGTAGGGGTACGCGACTAGCGGGGGACCAAGAGACCCAGTACTTC

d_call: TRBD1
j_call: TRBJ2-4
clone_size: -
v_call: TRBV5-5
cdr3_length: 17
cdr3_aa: CASSLAVRQGAKNIQYF
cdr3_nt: TGTGCCAGCAGCTTGGCCGTGAGACAGGGGGCCAAAAACATTCAGTACTTC

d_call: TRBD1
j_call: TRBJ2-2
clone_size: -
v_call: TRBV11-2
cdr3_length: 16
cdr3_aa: CASSFMTGGTTGELFF
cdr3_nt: TGTGCCAGCAGCTTTATGACAGGGGGAACCACCGGGGAGCTGTTTTTT

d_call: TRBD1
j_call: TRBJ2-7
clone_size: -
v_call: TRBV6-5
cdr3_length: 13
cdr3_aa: CASRPGQDYEQYF
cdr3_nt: TGTGCCAGCAGACCGGGACAGGACTACGAGCAGTACTTC

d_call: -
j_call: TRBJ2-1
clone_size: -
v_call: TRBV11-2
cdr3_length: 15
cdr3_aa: CASSLDWTSGNEQFF
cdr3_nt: TGTGCCAGCAGCTTAGATTGGACTTCTGGCAATGAGCAGTTCTTC

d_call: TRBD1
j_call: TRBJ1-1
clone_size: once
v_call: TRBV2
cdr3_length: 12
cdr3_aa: CASRKQGTEAFF
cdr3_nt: TGTGCCAGCAGAAAACAGGGGACTGAAGCTTTCTTT

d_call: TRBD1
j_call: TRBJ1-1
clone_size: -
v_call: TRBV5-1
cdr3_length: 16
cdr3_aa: CASSGGQGRGRTEAFF
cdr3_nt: TGCGCCAGCAGCGGGGGACAGGGCCGGGGAAGGACTGAAGCTTTCTTT

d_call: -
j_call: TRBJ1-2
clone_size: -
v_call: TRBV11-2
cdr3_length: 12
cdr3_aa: CASSFVEDGYTF
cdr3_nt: TGTGCCAGCAGCTTTGTGGAGGATGGCTACACCTTC

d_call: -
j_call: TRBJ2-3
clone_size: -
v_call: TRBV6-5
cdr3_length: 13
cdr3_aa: CASIGGSTDTQYF
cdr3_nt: TGTGCCAGCATCGGGGGAAGCACAGATACGCAGTATTTT

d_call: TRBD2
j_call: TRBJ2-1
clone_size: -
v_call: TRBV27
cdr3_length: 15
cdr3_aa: CASSLSLAGVREQFF
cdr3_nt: TGTGCCAGCAGTTTATCGCTAGCGGGAGTTCGTGAGCAGTTCTTC

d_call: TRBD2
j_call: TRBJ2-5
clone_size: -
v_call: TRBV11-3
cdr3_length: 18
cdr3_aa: CASSLVQGLAEIQETQYF
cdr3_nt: TGTGCCAGCAGCTTAGTCCAGGGACTAGCGGAAATACAAGAGACCCAGTACTTC

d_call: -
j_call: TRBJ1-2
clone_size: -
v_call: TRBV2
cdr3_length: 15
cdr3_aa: CASRGDTKFVYGYTF
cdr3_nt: TGTGCCAGCAGGGGGGACACCAAATTCGTCTATGGCTACACCTTC

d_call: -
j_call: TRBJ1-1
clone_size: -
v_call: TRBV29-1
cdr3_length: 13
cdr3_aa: CSASTAGNTEAFF
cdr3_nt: TGCAGCGCCTCAACGGCAGGGAACACTGAAGCTTTCTTT

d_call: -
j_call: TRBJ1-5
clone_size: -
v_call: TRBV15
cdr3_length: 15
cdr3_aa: CATSRGGGSNQPQHF
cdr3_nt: TGTGCCACCAGCAGAGGGGGGGGGAGCAATCAGCCCCAGCATTTT

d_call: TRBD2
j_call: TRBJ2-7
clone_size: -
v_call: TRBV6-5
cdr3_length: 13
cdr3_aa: CASSPPGLREQYF
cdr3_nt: TGTGCCAGCAGTCCCCCGGGACTAAGGGAGCAGTACTTC

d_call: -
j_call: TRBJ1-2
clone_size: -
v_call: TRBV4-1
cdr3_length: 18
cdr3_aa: CASSFAPQAGDKGYGYTF
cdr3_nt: TGCGCCAGCAGTTTCGCTCCCCAAGCAGGGGATAAAGGCTATGGCTACACCTTC

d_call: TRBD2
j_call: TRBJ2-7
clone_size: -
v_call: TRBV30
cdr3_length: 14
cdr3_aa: CAWRYSGRRNEQYF
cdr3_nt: TGTGCCTGGAGGTATAGCGGGAGGCGCAACGAGCAGTACTTC

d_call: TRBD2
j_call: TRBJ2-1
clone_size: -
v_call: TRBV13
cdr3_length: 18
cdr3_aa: CASSTGTSGVSSYNEQFF
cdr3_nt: TGTGCCAGCAGCACCGGGACTAGCGGGGTTAGCTCCTACAATGAGCAGTTCTTC

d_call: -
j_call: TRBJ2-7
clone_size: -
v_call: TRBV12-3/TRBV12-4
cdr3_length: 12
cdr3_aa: CASSLGLYEQYF
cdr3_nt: TGTGCCAGCAGTTTAGGACTATACGAGCAGTACTTC

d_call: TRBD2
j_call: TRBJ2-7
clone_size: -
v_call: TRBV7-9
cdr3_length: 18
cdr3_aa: CASSWGIRTSGNSYEQYF
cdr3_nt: TGTGCCAGCAGCTGGGGGATCAGGACTAGCGGGAACTCCTACGAGCAGTACTTC

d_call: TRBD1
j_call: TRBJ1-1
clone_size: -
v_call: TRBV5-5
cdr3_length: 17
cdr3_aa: CASSPEPTGDMDTEAFF
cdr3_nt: TGTGCCAGCAGCCCAGAACCTACAGGGGACATGGACACTGAAGCTTTCTTT

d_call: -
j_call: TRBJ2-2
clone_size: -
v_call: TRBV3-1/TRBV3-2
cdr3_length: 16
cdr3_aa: CASSQDFGVRAGELFF
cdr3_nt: TGTGCCAGCAGCCAAGATTTCGGGGTGAGGGCCGGGGAGCTGTTTTTT

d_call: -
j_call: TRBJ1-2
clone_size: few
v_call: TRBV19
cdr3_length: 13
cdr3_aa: CASRPPGGDGYTF
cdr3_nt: TGTGCCAGTAGGCCTCCGGGAGGAGATGGCTACACCTTC

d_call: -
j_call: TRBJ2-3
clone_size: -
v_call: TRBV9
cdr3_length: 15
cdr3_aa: CASSRVPGGTDTQYF
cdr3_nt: TGTGCCAGCAGCCGCGTCCCAGGTGGCACAGATACGCAGTATTTT

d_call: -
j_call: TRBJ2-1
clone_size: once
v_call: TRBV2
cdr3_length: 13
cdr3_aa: CASSVQGLNEQFF
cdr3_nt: TGTGCCAGCAGTGTACAGGGTCTCAATGAGCAGTTCTTC